This TCR beta chain was recorded in a study of blood T cell repertoires in COVID-19. Looking at the study overall: The cDNA or gDNA used as material had been derived from T cells, B-cell-depleted T cells, or PBMCs.

J lost 0 bases, V lost 1 base, and 7 bases had no gene match. The CDR3 covers 18 residues. Germline values: CDR1 LGHDT, CDR2 YNNKEL (reference sequence). Clones were read by immunoSEQ multiplex PCR, and TCRdb kept only the in-frame ones, dropping some. The repertoire holds 200,000 to 250,000 clones, with roughly 83% as singletons. The sequence was collected from a man aged 80 or over with acute or convalescent COVID-19. Sequenced: peripheral blood. The chain combines TRBV3-1 (or the pseudogene TRBV3-2) with TRBJ2-7, with TRBD2 matching 12 bases. CDR3 coding DNA: TGTGCCAGCAGCCAAGTTTACCCGACTAGCGGGAGCTCCTACGAGCAGTACTTC. Protein product: CASSQVYPTSGSSYEQYF.